Following are 12 T cell receptor beta chains from one sample sequenced in a study of human T cells and chemical hapten exposure. TCRdb re-called the RACE reads with MiXCR, one entry per CDR3 protein. This sample has some 79,000 distinct CDR3 sequences, with 7.5% to 9.5% found just once. This sample's time point: patch test 1, 2 weeks after DPC sensitization. Treatment reported: therapeutic diphenylcyclopropenone sensitization with weekly scalp DPC. The input for sequencing was whole blood, taken in connection with sensitization to the hapten diphenylcyclopropenone (DPC). The receptor source for this set is a woman under 40 with alopecia areata. Some clones in this sample may be carry-over from other donors' samples.

The chain carries TRBV11-3 and TRBJ1-6; D ambiguous. From germline, CDR1 is SGHNT and CDR2 YENEEA. The CDR3 is 16 amino acids. V was pared by 3 bases and J by 5 bases, with 14 bases between. CDR3 sequence reads: CASSFRSTPDNSPLHF. The CDR3 nucleotides read TGTGCCAGCAGCTTTCGGTCGACACCCGATAATTCACCCCTCCACTTT.

This rearrangement joins TRBV19 to TRBJ1-2; D gene ambiguous. Trimming shortened V by 1 base and J by 4 bases, and 10 bases separated the two germline ends. The germline V gene encodes CDR1 LNHDA and CDR2 SQIVND (reference sequence). The CDR3 loop spans 14 amino acids. CDR3 region: CASSIGAGIYGYTF. For the CDR3, the DNA is TGTGCCAGTAGTATAGGAGCAGGAATCTATGGCTACACCTTC. The full variable domain, its missing parts supplied by reference TRBV19 and TRBJ1-2, is DGGITQSPKYLFRKEGQNVTLSCEQNLNHDAMYWYRQDPGQGLRLIYYSQIVNDFQKGDIAEGYSVSREKKESFPLTVTSAQKNPTAFYLCASSIGAGIYGYTFGSGTRLTVV.

This clonotype was seen ten or more times. The V call is TRBV7-6, the J call TRBJ2-6, with a possible D match to TRBD1 (6 bases). CDR1 and CDR2 (germline): SGHVS, FNYEAQ. Trimming took off 0 bases at V and 1 base at J, with 10 bases between the two ends. This CDR3 has 17 residues. The CDR3 coding sequence is TGTGCCAGCAGCTTAGCGGGGGCAGGGTCTGGGGCCAACGTCCTGACTTTC. It specifies CASSLAGAGSGANVLTF.

This clonotype was counted only a few times. This sequence joins TRBV30 and TRBJ2-1; 7 positions match TRBD1. The V gene's germline CDR1 is GTSNPN and CDR2 SVGIG (reference sequence). The CDR3 has 13 residues. J gave up 4 bases and V 0 bases, and 0 bases lay outside the gene matches. CDR3 DNA: TGTGCCTGGAGTGTGGACAGGTACAATGAGCAGTTCTTC. Its translation: CAWSVDRYNEQFF.

This clonotype was detected many times. The CDR3 nucleotides read TGCAGCGTTGTAACGGGGGCCGGTAATCAGCCCCAGCATTTT. As protein: CSVVTGAGNQPQHF. The chain employs TRBV29-1 and TRBJ1-5; D perhaps matches TRBD1 (6 bases). Germline values: CDR1 SQVTM, CDR2 ANQGSEA. CDR3 length equals 14 residues. Trimming pared 4 bases from V and 4 bases from J, leaving 14 bases between.

At least ten counts were recorded for this clonotype. The chain recombines TRBV9 with TRBJ2-5; TRBD2 aligns across 7 bases. Looked up from germline, CDR1 is SGDLS and CDR2 is YYNGEE. J was trimmed by 7 bases and V by 4 bases; bases with no gene match: 7. The CDR3 consists of 13 residues. CDR3 sequence: CASSSSGVATQYF. The CDR3 DNA reads TGTGCCAGCAGCTCGAGCGGGGTAGCGACCCAGTACTTC. The full variable domain, completed using reference TRBV9 and TRBJ2-5, is DSGVTQTPKHLITATGQRVTLRCSPRSGDLSVYWYQQSLDQGLQFLIQYYNGEERAKGNILERFSAQQFPDLHSELNLSSLELGDSALYFCASSSSGVATQYFGPGTRLLVL.

The gene calls are TRBV29-1 and TRBJ2-3; a weak D match, TRBD2 (5 bases). The CDR3 is made up of 14 amino acids. The germline CDR1 and CDR2 sequences are SQVTM and ANQGSEA. Between the trimmed V and J ends, which lost 1 base and 3 bases, there was a span of 11 bases. The CDR3 coding sequence is TGCAGCGTTGAAGGAGGACGAGGGACAGATACGCAGTATTTT. Its protein is CSVEGGRGTDTQYF.

This chain links TRBV5-6 with TRBJ1-1; weak D call: TRBD1 (5 bases). Between the trimmed V and J ends, which lost 1 base and 8 bases, there was a span of 9 bases. This CDR3 is 12 amino acids long. Germline V CDR1 and CDR2: SGHDT, YYEEEE. The CDR3 region has the DNA TGTGCCAGCAGCTTGATCCAGGGAGAAGCTTTCTTT. Protein product: CASSLIQGEAFF.

This clonotype was detected many times. This chain links TRBV3-1 with TRBJ1-5, with D possibly being TRBD1 (5 bases). V lost 5 bases to trimming and J lost 3 bases, with 11 bases between them. Germline CDR1 reads LGHDT; CDR2 reads YNNKEL (reference sequence). This CDR3 region has 14 residues. The CDR3, as DNA: TGTGCCAGCAGCACAAACAGGCTCAATCAGCCCCAGCATTTT. Translating it yields CASSTNRLNQPQHF.

This clonotype has more than one count but fewer than ten. The chain combines TRBV29-1 with TRBJ2-7; 12 bases are a match to TRBD2. This CDR3 comprises 13 residues. Trimming cost V 4 bases and J 6 bases; bases outside gene matches: 4. Per the germline V gene, CDR1 is SQVTM and CDR2 is ANQGSEA. Written as DNA, the CDR3 is TGCAGCGTTGGGACTAGCGGGGTTGGCGAGCAGTACTTC. It yields the protein CSVGTSGVGEQYF.

At least ten counts were recorded for this clonotype. V usage is TRBV11-2 and J usage is TRBJ2-1; 8 bases match TRBD1. Germline V gene sequence: CDR1 SGHAT, CDR2 FQNNGV. The CDR3 has 15 residues. V lost 1 base, J lost 3 bases, and 2 bases stayed unmatched. DNA of the CDR3: TGTGCCAGCAGCTTAGGACAGGGGTACTACAATGAGCAGTTCTTC. Its protein product is CASSLGQGYYNEQFF.

This clonotype was counted many times. The V gene is TRBV7-9, the J gene TRBJ1-6, with D tentatively TRBD1 (6 bases). The V end was cut by 2 bases, the J end by 6 bases, with 11 bases between. Per germline, CDR1 SEHNR and CDR2 FQNEAQ (reference sequence). The CDR3 covers 15 residues. The CDR3 is CASSLRQGLNSPLHF. The CDR3 DNA reads as TGTGCCAGCAGCTTACGCCAGGGGCTTAATTCACCCCTCCACTTT.